This T cell receptor (beta chain) was recovered during a study of T-cell reconstitution after alpha-beta-depleted transplantation in children. The TCRbeta library incorporated unique molecular identifiers. TCRdb re-analysed the PCR reads in MiXCR, keeping a single row per CDR3 protein. The table has around 200,000 distinct CDR3 sequences, 11% seen once. Whole-study findings and limits: The origin of alpha-beta T cells about two months after transplant was reportedly several hundred expanded graft clones.

The CDR3 is 16 amino acids. Germline values: CDR1 SGHNT, CDR2 YYREEE (reference sequence). V shed 1 base and J 4 bases; nucleotides not matched to a gene: 6. In this sample, this clonotype turned up a few times. The antigen remains undetermined. The chain uses TRBV5-4 and TRBJ2-3; TRBD2 agrees at 10 bases. The sample consisted of PBMCs, taken before TCRalphabeta/CD19-depleted stem cell transplant. The TCR was taken from a child under two years old with acute myeloid leukemia, due to receive a stem cell transplant. CDR3 sequence (DNA): TGTGCCAGCAGCTTGCGTCTAGCGGGAGCCTCAGATACGCAGTATTTT. Amino acids: CASSLRLAGASDTQYF.